The present T cell receptor beta chain was sequenced within a study of T cells in Graves' hyperthyroidism and ophthalmopathy. TCR beta CDR3 regions were amplified from RNA. The study used the HTBI primer set for a first-round RT-PCR of the TCR CDR3. Each CDR3 protein is one row after TCRdb ran MiXCR on the multiplex PCR reads. Here the sample spans around 500,000 distinct CDR3 sequences, 12% to 15% being singletons. CDR3 length: 14 amino acids. V gave up 7 bases and J gave up 7 bases; unmatched junction bases: 8. The germline V gene encodes CDR1 LNHDA and CDR2 SQIVND (reference sequence). Graves' hyperthyroidism showing no ophthalmopathy progression within 18 months was considered stable. Under 12 ml fresh peripheral blood yielded the PBMCs.

This clonotype was obtained from a woman in her thirties or forties with Graves' hyperthyroidism. Sequenced material: blood. This sequence joins TRBV19 and TRBJ1-2; 11 bases map to TRBD1. CDR3 loop: CASTGQGASGGYTF. The CDR3, as DNA: TGTGCCAGTACCGGACAGGGGGCCAGCGGTGGCTACACCTTC.